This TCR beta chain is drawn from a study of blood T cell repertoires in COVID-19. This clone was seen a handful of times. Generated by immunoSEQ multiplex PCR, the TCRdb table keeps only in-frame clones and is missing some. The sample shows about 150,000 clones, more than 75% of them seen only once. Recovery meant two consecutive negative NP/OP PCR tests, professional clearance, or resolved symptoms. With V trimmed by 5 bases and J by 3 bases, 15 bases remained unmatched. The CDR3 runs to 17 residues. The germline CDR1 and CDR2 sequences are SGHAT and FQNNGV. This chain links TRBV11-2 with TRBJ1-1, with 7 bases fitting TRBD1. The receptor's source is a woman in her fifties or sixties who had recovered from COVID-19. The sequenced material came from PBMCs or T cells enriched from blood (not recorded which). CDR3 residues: CASSPARGRVSDTEAFF. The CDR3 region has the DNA TGTGCCAGCAGCCCTGCGAGGGGGCGGGTCAGCGACACTGAAGCTTTCTTT.